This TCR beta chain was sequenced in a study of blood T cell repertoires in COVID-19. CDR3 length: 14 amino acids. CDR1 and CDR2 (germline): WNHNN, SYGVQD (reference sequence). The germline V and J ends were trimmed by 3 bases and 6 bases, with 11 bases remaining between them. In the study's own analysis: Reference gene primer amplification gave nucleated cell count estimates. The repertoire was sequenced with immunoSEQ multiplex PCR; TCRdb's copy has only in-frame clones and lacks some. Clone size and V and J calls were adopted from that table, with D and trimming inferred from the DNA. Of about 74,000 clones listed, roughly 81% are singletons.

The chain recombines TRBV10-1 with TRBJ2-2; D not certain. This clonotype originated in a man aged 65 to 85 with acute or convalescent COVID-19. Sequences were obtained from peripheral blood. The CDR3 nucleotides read TGCGCCAGCAGTGAATTAGTAACCGCCGGGGAGCTGTTTTTT. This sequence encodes CASSELVTAGELFF.